Following are 22 T cell receptor beta chains from one sample sequenced in a study of control samples from healthy donors and cancer patients. The assay was immunoSEQ multiplex PCR, and TCRdb's table has in-frame clones only and misses some. The sample holds fewer than 200,000 clones, around 88% seen once. Sequenced input: blood. The origin of the receptors is a woman in her 30s in good health.

CDR3 nucleotides: TGTGCCAGCTCACCACAACCTGAGATACCCATATATTTT. It is translated as CASSPQPEIPIYF. The chain carries TRBV18 and TRBJ1-3; unclear D gene. The CDR3 runs 13 residues. The V end lost 1 base, the J end lost 11 bases, and 12 bases lay between the germline ends. Germline V gene data show CDR1 as KGHSH and CDR2 as LQKENI.

This clone has ten or more counts. V is TRBV11-2 and J is TRBJ2-7; tentatively, D is TRBD2 (5 bases). V lost 1 base and J lost 4, with 14 bases in between. The germline V gene encodes CDR1 SGHAT and CDR2 FQNNGV. This CDR3 has 15 amino acids. CDR3 in amino acids: CASSLGLGELYEQYF. In DNA form, the CDR3 reads TGTGCCAGCAGCTTAGGTCTTGGGGAGTTGTACGAGCAGTACTTC.

V is TRBV28 and J is TRBJ2-3; no firm D call. The length of the CDR3 is 16 residues. Germline CDR1 reads MDHEN; CDR2 reads SYDVKM. The ends were cut back, 2 bases at V and 3 bases at J, with 15 bases in the middle. CDR3 loop: CASSLIGVTRTDTQYF. DNA of the CDR3: TGTGCCAGCAGTTTAATTGGGGTGACACGGACAGATACGCAGTATTTT.

The V call is TRBV19, the J call TRBJ2-2, with TRBD1 matching 9 bases. Per the germline V gene, CDR1 is LNHDA and CDR2 is SQIVND (reference sequence). The CDR3 spans 15 residues. After removal of 5 bases from V and 6 bases from J, the junction contained 7 bases not matched to a gene. DNA for the CDR3: TGTGCCAGTAGTTGGGGACAGGGTTATGCCGGGGAGCTGTTTTTT. The encoded protein is CASSWGQGYAGELFF.

For the CDR3, the DNA is TGTGCCAGCAGCTCCCGGACAGGGAAGGACAACGAGCAGTACTTC. Translating it yields CASSSRTGKDNEQYF. The J gene is TRBJ2-7, the V gene TRBV7-9; TRBD1 matches at 8 bases. The trim removed 4 bases at V and 5 bases at J, leaving 10 bases unmatched. CDR3 length: 15 amino acids. The germline V gene has CDR1 SEHNR and CDR2 FQNEAQ (reference sequence).

The rearrangement joins TRBV5-1 to TRBJ2-1; 8 nucleotides match TRBD1. There are 13 residues in the CDR3. Germline trimming cut 1 base from V and 6 bases from J; bases unmatched to any gene: 0. The V gene's germline CDR1 is SGHRS and CDR2 YFSETQ. Written as DNA, the CDR3 is TGCGCCAGCAGCTTGACAGGGGGCAATGAGCAGTTCTTC. Encoded protein: CASSLTGGNEQFF.

The genes are TRBV28 and TRBJ1-1, with 8 bases matching TRBD1. The CDR3 runs 13 residues. Losses at the gene ends were 7 bases for V and 5 bases for J; bases not matched to a gene: 6. From germline, CDR1 is MDHEN and CDR2 SYDVKM. CDR3 sequence: CASTLTGGTEAFF. CDR3 sequence (DNA): TGTGCCAGCACCCTAACAGGGGGTACTGAAGCTTTCTTT.

Only one count was recorded for this clone. V gene TRBV11-2 combines with J gene TRBJ2-5; TRBD2 is a possible D gene (6 bases). V shed 5 bases and J shed 4 bases, with 11 bases lying between them. The germline V gene encodes CDR1 SGHAT and CDR2 FQNNGV. This CDR3 is built from 13 residues. CDR3 in amino acids: CASSRGGVETQYF. CDR3 bases: TGTGCCAGCAGCCGCGGAGGGGTAGAGACCCAGTACTTC.

The chain links TRBV5-4 to TRBJ2-1; no clear D gene. The CDR3 spans 13 residues. Trimming took 5 bases from V and 5 from J, leaving 11 bases between them. The V gene's germline CDR1 is SGHNT and CDR2 YYREEE (reference sequence). This chain's CDR3 is CASSLADNNEQFF. CDR3 DNA: TGTGCCAGCAGTTTAGCAGACAACAATGAGCAGTTCTTC. The whole variable domain, remainder taken from reference TRBV5-4 and TRBJ2-1, is ETGVTQSPTHLIKTRGQQVTLRCSSQSGHNTVSWYQQALGQGPQFIFQYYREEENGRGNFPPRFSGLQFPNYSSELNVNALELDDSALYLCASSLADNNEQFFGPGTRLTVL.

For this clone: The same CDR3 is also encoded by other DNA sequences in this sample. The chain has TRBV6-5 and TRBJ1-2; 7 nucleotides match TRBD1. The CDR3 is 16 residues long. The germline V gene encodes CDR1 MNHEY and CDR2 SVGAGI. Unmatched junction bases numbered 7, after V lost 3 bases and J lost 0 bases. CDR3 nucleotides: TGTGCCAGCAGTTATAAAGACAGGGCCCCTAACTATGGCTACACCTTC. As protein: CASSYKDRAPNYGYTF.

The CDR3 DNA is TGCAGCGCCGGGAGGGCCCAAGAGACCCAGTACTTC. It codes for CSAGRAQETQYF. V is TRBV29-1 and J is TRBJ2-5, with TRBD2 matching 8 bases. CDR1 and CDR2 (germline): SQVTM, ANQGSEA. CDR3 length: 12 residues. V lost 7 bases to trimming and J lost 1 base; unmatched junction nucleotides: 2.

J is TRBJ2-7 and V is TRBV7-9, with a possible D match to TRBD2 (5 bases). This CDR3 region has 14 residues. V was shortened by 4 bases and J by 0 bases, with 10 bases between the two germline ends. Germline V gives CDR1 SEHNR, CDR2 FQNEAQ (reference sequence). CDR3 in amino acids: CASSSRGYSYEQYF. CDR3 bases: TGTGCCAGCAGCTCACGCGGGTACTCCTACGAGCAGTACTTC.

The chain recombines TRBV27 with TRBJ1-2; TRBD1 matches at 9 bases. CDR3 size: 14 residues. V lost 3 bases, J lost 7 bases, and 6 bases stayed unmatched. CDR1 and CDR2 from the germline V gene are MNHEY and SMNVEV (reference sequence). The CDR3 coding sequence is TGTGCCAGCAGTTTGGACAGGGGTTCGTCTGGCTACACCTTC. Its translation is CASSLDRGSSGYTF.

The CDR3: CASTFRGAGEQFF. DNA for the CDR3: TGCGCCAGCACATTTAGGGGGGCTGGTGAGCAGTTCTTC. The rearrangement joins TRBV5-1 to TRBJ2-1; D might be TRBD1 or TRBD2, each matching 6 bases. The CDR3 totals 13 residues. The germline CDR1 and CDR2 sequences are SGHRS and YFSETQ. V was cut by 6 bases and J by 9 bases, with 16 bases left in between. Using reference TRBV5-1 and TRBJ2-1 for the parts outside the CDR3, the full variable domain is KAGVTQTPRYLIKTRGQQVTLSCSPISGHRSVSWYQQTPGQGLQFLFEYFSETQRNKGNFPGRFSGRQFSNSRSEMNVSTLELGDSALYLCASTFRGAGEQFFGPGTRLTVL.

This chain connects TRBV18 to TRBJ1-4; a weak D match, TRBD1 (6 bases). The V end lost 3 bases, the J end lost 5 bases, and 13 bases lay between the germline ends. Germline CDR1 and CDR2: KGHSH and LQKENI. The CDR3 spans 15 residues. CDR3 sequence reads: CASSPEQGMNEKLFF. The CDR3 bases are TGTGCCAGCTCACCCGAACAGGGCATGAATGAAAAACTGTTTTTT.

This clone was detected only once. V gene TRBV3-1 (or the pseudogene TRBV3-2) combines with J gene TRBJ1-3; no reliable D call. Trimming shortened V by 1 base and J by 2 bases, and 6 bases separated the two germline ends. Germline V gives CDR1 LGHDT, CDR2 YNNKEL (reference sequence). The CDR3 is 14 amino acids. The CDR3 spells CASSQGIPGNTIYF. In DNA, the CDR3 is TGTGCCAGCAGCCAAGGCATTCCTGGAAACACCATATATTTT.

V usage is TRBV20-1 and J usage is TRBJ2-7; a possible D gene is TRBD1 (6 bases). CDR3 size: 11 residues. The V gene lost 3 bases and the J gene lost 4 bases, with 7 bases spanning the gap. Germline V lookup: CDR1 DFQATT, CDR2 SNEGSKA (reference sequence). CDR3 in DNA: TGCAGTGCTAGTCAGGGGTACGAGCAGTACTTC. Translating gives CSASQGYEQYF.

The chain links TRBV3-1 (or the pseudogene TRBV3-2) to TRBJ2-5, with TRBD2 identical over 8 bases. The CDR3 length is 14 residues. CDR1 and CDR2 (germline): LGHDT, YNNKEL (reference sequence). The J segment lost 3 bases and the V segment lost 4 bases, leaving 4 bases of the junction unmatched. The CDR3 nucleotides are TGTGCCAGCAGCCTATCACTAGCGGAAGAGACCCAGTACTTC. Amino acids: CASSLSLAEETQYF.

J is TRBJ2-3 and V is TRBV29-1; D perhaps matches TRBD1 (5 bases). This CDR3 has 13 residues. Germline V CDR1 and CDR2: SQVTM, ANQGSEA. V lost 2 bases, J lost 2 bases, and 8 bases lay in between. The CDR3 sequence is CSVERQHTDTQYF. The CDR3 DNA reads as TGCAGCGTTGAAAGACAGCACACAGATACGCAGTATTTT.

The rearrangement uses TRBV11-2 and TRBJ1-3; 8 positions agree with TRBD1. Unmatched junction bases numbered 7, after V lost 5 bases and J lost 4 bases. CDR3 size: 15 residues. The germline V gene has CDR1 SGHAT and CDR2 FQNNGV. The DNA of the CDR3 is TGTGCCAGCAGCCCCCGGACAGGGTCCGGAAACACCATATATTTT. It yields the protein CASSPRTGSGNTIYF.

This chain uses TRBV19 with TRBJ2-1, with no clear D. V lost 0 bases, J lost 12 bases, and 15 bases lay in between. The CDR3 loop spans 14 amino acids. Germline lookup yields CDR1 LNHDA and CDR2 SQIVND (reference sequence). The CDR3 DNA reads as TGTGCCAGTAGTATAGAAGGACCCCGGGCGCGGCAGTTCTTC. Its translation: CASSIEGPRARQFF.

The chain combines TRBV19 with TRBJ2-1; D is tentatively TRBD1 or TRBD2 (5 bases each). In germline, CDR1 is LNHDA, CDR2 SQIVND (reference sequence). V lost 3 bases to trimming and J lost 9 bases, with 18 bases between them. This CDR3 contains 15 residues. The CDR3 loop reads CASSIPNRGRSEQFF. The DNA for the CDR3 is TGTGCCAGTAGTATCCCTAACCGGGGCCGGAGTGAGCAGTTCTTC.